One T cell receptor beta chain is described in this entry. Clones were read by immunoSEQ multiplex PCR, and TCRdb kept only the in-frame ones, dropping some. The sample holds about 130,000 clones; around 75% are singletons and the top ten take approximately 5%. This entry comes from a study of blood T cell repertoires in COVID-19. Study details: There were acute and convalescent COVID-19 samples, and they came from the United States, Italy and Spain.

Between the trimmed V and J ends, which lost 0 bases and 11 bases, there was a span of 13 bases. CDR1 is MNHEY and CDR2 is SVGEGT in the germline V gene. This CDR3 contains 14 residues. Seattle enrolled patients during active infection and tracked them longitudinally. This TCR was recovered from an older woman with COVID-19, enrolled during active disease. The sample comprised peripheral blood. The chain is built from TRBV6-2 or TRBV6-3 and TRBJ1-4; D is uncertain. The CDR3 sequence: CASSYSGDGGKLFF. CDR3 nucleotides: TGTGCCAGCAGTTACTCGGGAGACGGCGGGAAACTGTTTTTT.